The TCR beta chain described here comes from a study of blood T cell repertoires in COVID-19. Study in general: Samples representing acute and convalescent COVID-19 were sourced from the United States, Italy and Spain. T cells, B-cell-depleted T cells, or PBMCs provided the cDNA or gDNA that served as material.

This clone is a singleton in its sample. Libraries were prepared by immunoSEQ multiplex PCR; TCRdb keeps only in-frame clonotypes and omits some of them. The repertoire holds 310,000 or so clones, with around nine tenths as singletons. This CDR3 contains 14 residues. Germline V CDR1 and CDR2: SGHDN, FVKESK. Trimming cost V 1 base and J 2 bases, with 8 bases left between them. The TCR sequence derives from a man aged 50 to 60 with active or convalescent COVID-19. Source material: peripheral blood. This rearrangement joins TRBV14 to TRBJ1-1; tentatively, D is TRBD1 (5 bases). The CDR3 sequence is CASSQVGANTEAFF. Here the CDR3 DNA reads TGTGCCAGCAGCCAAGTAGGGGCCAACACTGAAGCTTTCTTT.